This T cell receptor (beta chain) was documented in a study of blood T cell repertoires in COVID-19. In the study's own analysis: Amplifying reference gene primers gave estimates of nucleated cell counts. The repertoire was sequenced with immunoSEQ multiplex PCR; TCRdb's copy has only in-frame clones and lacks some. V and J calls and clone size are those listed in that table; D and trimming were worked out from the DNA. The sample consists of over 40,000 clones, approximately 92% of them appearing once. The CDR3 extends over 15 amino acids. CDR1 is SGHDT, CDR2 YYEEEE, per germline. Trimming left V 1 base short and J 4 bases short, with 14 bases between.

The receptor comes from a human donor in a cohort sampled during active COVID-19. V and J are TRBV5-6 and TRBJ1-1; D unclear. The specimen sequenced was peripheral blood. CDR3 residues: CASSLYAGLGTEAFF. The CDR3, as DNA: TGTGCCAGCAGCTTGTATGCGGGGTTGGGCACTGAAGCTTTCTTT.